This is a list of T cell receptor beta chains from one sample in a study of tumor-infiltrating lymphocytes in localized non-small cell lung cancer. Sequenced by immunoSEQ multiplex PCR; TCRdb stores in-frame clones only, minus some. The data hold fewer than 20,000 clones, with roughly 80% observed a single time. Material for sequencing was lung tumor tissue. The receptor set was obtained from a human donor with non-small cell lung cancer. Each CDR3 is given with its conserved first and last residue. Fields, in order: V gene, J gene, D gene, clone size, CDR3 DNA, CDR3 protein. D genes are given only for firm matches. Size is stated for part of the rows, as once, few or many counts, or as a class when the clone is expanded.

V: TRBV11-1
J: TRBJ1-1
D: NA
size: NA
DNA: TGTGCCAGCACTCTAGGGGACACTGAAGCTTTCTTT
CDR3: CASTLGDTEAFF

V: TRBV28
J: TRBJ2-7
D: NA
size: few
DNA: TGTGCCAGCAACCTTAGGGATGGCTCCTACGAGCAGTACTTC
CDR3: CASNLRDGSYEQYF

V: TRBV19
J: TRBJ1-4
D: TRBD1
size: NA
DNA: TGTGCCAGTAGTATAGATGTGGCAGGGGGCAGAGAAAAACTGTTTTTT
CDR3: CASSIDVAGGREKLFF

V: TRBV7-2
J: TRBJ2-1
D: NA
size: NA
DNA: TGTGCCAGCAGCTCCGCCGGGACTCCCTTAAGAGGTGAGCAGTTCTTC
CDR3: CASSSAGTPLRGEQFF

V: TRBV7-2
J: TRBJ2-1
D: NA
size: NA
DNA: TGTGCCAGCAGCCAGGGGCGGGATGAGCAGTTCTTC
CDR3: CASSQGRDEQFF

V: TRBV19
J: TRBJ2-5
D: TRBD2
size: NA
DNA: TGTGCCAGTACCCGGACTAGCGGTGGAGAGACCCAGTACTTC
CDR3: CASTRTSGGETQYF

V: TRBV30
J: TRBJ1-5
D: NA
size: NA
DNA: TGTGCCTGGAGTGTATGGGGAAATAGCAATCAGCCCCAGCATTTT
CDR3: CAWSVWGNSNQPQHF

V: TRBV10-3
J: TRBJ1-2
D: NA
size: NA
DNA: TGTGCCATCAGTGAGTCGTGGAACAGGGTGGTCAATGGCTACACCTTC
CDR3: CAISESWNRVVNGYTF

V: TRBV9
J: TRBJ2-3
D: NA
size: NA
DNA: TGTGCCAGCTCCTCCGCGGGGCTTAGCACAGATACGCAGTATTTT
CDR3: CASSSAGLSTDTQYF

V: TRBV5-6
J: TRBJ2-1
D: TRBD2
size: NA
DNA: TGTGCCAGCAGCTCCCTAGCGGAACCATACAATGAGCAGTTCTTC
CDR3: CASSSLAEPYNEQFF

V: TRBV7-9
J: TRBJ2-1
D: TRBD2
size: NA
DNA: TGTGCCAGCAGCTTGGGGACTAGCGGGAGGGAGCAGTTCTTC
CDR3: CASSLGTSGREQFF

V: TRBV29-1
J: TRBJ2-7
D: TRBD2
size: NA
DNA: TGCAGCGTGGGTGGGCTAGCGGGAGGGCCGAGCGAGCAGTACTTC
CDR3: CSVGGLAGGPSEQYF

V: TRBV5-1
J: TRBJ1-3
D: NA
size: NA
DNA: TGCGCCAGCAGCCGCGGAGGAAACACCATATATTTT
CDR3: CASSRGGNTIYF

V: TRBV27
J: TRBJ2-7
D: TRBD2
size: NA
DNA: TGTGCCAGCGGGGATAGCGGGAGAAAAGCCGAGCAGTACTTC
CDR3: CASGDSGRKAEQYF

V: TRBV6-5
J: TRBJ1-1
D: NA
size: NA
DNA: TGTGCCAGCCACATCGCCGTTGGGGGCCGGACTGAAGCTTTCTTT
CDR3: CASHIAVGGRTEAFF

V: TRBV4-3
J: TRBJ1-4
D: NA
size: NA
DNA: TGCGCCAGCAGCCAAGAAGGGGAAAGGAGGGAAAAACTGTTTTTT
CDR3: CASSQEGERREKLFF

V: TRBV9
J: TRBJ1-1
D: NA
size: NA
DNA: TGTGCCAGCAGCGTAGACCAGAACACTGAAGCTTTCTTT
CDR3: CASSVDQNTEAFF

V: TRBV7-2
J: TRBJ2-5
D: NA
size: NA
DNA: TGTGCCAGCAGCTTACGTTCGACAGTTGAGACCCAGTACTTC
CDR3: CASSLRSTVETQYF

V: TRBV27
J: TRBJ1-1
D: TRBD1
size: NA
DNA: TGTGCCAGCAGTTTGACGGTGGGACAGACTGAAGCTTTCTTT
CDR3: CASSLTVGQTEAFF

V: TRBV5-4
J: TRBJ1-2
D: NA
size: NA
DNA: TGTGCCAGCAGCATACTGGACAGAAGATATGGCTACACCTTC
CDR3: CASSILDRRYGYTF

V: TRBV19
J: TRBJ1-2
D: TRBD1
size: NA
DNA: TGTGCCAGTTGTGACAGGGGGCGAATCTATGGCTACACCTTC
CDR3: CASCDRGRIYGYTF

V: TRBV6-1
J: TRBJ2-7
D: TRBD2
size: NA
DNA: TGTGCCAGCACCGGGACTACTTACTACGAGCAGTACTTC
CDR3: CASTGTTYYEQYF

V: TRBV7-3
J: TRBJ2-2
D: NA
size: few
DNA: TGTGCCAGCAGCTTATTGGGCGGAACGAACACCGGGGAGCTGTTTTTT
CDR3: CASSLLGGTNTGELFF

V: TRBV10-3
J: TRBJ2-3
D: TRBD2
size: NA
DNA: TGTGCCATCACCACCAGCGGGAGAACAGATACGCAGTATTTT
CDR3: CAITTSGRTDTQYF

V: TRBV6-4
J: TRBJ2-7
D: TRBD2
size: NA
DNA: TGTGCCAGCACCTACCCCGCGGGAGTATACGAGCAGTACTTC
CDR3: CASTYPAGVYEQYF

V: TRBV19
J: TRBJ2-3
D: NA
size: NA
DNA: TGTGCCAGTAGTATACGGGATACGCAGTATTTT
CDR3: CASSIRDTQYF

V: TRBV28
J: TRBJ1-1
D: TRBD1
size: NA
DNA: TGTGCCAGCAGACCCGACAGGGTGGAAACTGAAGCTTTCTTT
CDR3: CASRPDRVETEAFF

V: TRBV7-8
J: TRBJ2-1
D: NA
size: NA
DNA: TGTGCCAGCAGCCCATTTCGGGGGCTGACCTACAATGAGCAGTTCTTC
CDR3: CASSPFRGLTYNEQFF

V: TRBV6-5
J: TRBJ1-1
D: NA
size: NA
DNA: TGTGCCAGCAGCATACAGGGTTCGGGGAACACTGAAGCTTTCTTT
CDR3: CASSIQGSGNTEAFF

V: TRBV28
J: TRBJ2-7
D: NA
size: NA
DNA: TGTGCCACCTCGGGGTCGATCGGCGAGCAGTACTTC
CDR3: CATSGSIGEQYF

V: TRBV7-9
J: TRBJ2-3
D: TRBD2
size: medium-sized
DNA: TGTGCCAGCAGCTTAGCGGTGGCAGCGGGAGGGTATTCAGATACGCAGTATTTT
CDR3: CASSLAVAAGGYSDTQYF

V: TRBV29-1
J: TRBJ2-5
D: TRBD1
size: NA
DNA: TGCAGCGTTGTGATGGGACAGGGGTCGGGCCAGTACTTC
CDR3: CSVVMGQGSGQYF

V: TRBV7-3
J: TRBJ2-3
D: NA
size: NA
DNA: TGTGCCAGCAGCTTTCAGCATAGCACAGATACGCAGTATTTT
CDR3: CASSFQHSTDTQYF

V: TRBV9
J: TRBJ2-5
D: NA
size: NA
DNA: TGTGCCAGCAGCGTAGCAGGGACGTACGAGACCCAGTACTTC
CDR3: CASSVAGTYETQYF

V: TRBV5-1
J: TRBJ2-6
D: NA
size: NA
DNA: TGCGCCAGCATGACAGGTCCCTCTGGGGCCAACGTCCTGACTTTC
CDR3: CASMTGPSGANVLTF

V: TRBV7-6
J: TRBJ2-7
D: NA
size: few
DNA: TGTGCCAGCAGCTTAGAAGGGAAAACCTACGAGCAGTACTTC
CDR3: CASSLEGKTYEQYF

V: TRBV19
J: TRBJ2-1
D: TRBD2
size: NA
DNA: TGTGCCAGTAGTATAGGACTAGCGGGAGGCTCCTACAATGAGCAGTTCTTC
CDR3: CASSIGLAGGSYNEQFF

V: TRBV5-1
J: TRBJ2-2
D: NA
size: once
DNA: TGCGCCAGCAGCTTGGGAGCGGCCACCGGGGAGCTGTTTTTT
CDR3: CASSLGAATGELFF

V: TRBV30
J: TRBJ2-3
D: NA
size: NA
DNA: TGTGCCTGGAGTGTATTGATTTCAGATACGCAGTATTTT
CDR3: CAWSVLISDTQYF

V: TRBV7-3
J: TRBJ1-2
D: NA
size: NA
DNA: TGTGCCAGCAGCCCCTCATATGGCTACACCTTC
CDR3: CASSPSYGYTF

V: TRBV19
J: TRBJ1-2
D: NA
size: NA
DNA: TGTGCCAGTACAAGGGGTGTAGAAGGCTACACCTTC
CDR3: CASTRGVEGYTF

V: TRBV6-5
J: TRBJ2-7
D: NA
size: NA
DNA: TGTGCCAGCAGGACCTCGTCTCACGAGCAGTACTTC
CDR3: CASRTSSHEQYF

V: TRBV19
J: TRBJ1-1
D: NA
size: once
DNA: TGTGCCAGTAGTACGGGGAGGGACACTGAAGCTTTCTTT
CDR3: CASSTGRDTEAFF

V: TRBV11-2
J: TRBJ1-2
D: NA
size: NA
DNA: TGTGCCAGCAGCTTAGTAGCAGCGTTTTATGGCTACACCTTC
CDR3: CASSLVAAFYGYTF

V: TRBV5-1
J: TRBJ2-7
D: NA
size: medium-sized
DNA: TGCGCCAGCAGCTTGATCACGGGGGCGGCCTACGAGCAGTACTTC
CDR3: CASSLITGAAYEQYF

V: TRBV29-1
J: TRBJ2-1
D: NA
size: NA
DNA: TGCAGCGTTGATTCGGACTGGCAATGGAATGAGCAGTTCTTC
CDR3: CSVDSDWQWNEQFF

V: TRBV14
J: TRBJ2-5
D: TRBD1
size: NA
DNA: TGTGCCAGCAGCCACTACAGGGGATTGGGCCAAGAGACCCAGTACTTC
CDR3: CASSHYRGLGQETQYF

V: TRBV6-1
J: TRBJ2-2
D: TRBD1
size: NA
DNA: TGTGCCACCCGCCAACAGGGGGCAGGCACCGGGGAGCTGTTTTTT
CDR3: CATRQQGAGTGELFF

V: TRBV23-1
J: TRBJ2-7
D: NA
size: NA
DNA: TGCGCCAGCAGTCCGGGACTTATCTACGAGCAGTACTTC
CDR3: CASSPGLIYEQYF

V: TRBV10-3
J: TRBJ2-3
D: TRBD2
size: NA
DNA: TGTGCCATCAGTGAACTAGCGGGGGGCCCAGATACGCAGTATTTT
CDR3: CAISELAGGPDTQYF

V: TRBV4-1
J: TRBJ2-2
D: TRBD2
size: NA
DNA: TGCGCCAGCAGCCGGGAGACTAGCCTCACCGGGGAGCTGTTTTTT
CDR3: CASSRETSLTGELFF

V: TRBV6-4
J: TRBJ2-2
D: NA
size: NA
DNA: TGTGCCAGCAGTGACTCGGACACCGGGGAGCTGTTTTTT
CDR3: CASSDSDTGELFF

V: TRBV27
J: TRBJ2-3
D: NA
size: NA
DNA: TGTGCCAGCAGTTTAGACACCTTTACAGATACGCAGTATTTT
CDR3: CASSLDTFTDTQYF

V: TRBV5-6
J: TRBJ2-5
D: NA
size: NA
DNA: TGTGCCAGCAGCTTGTCCCCGCTAGCGACACAAGAGACCCAGTACTTC
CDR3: CASSLSPLATQETQYF

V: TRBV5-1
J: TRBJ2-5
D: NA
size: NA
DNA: TGCGCCAGCAGCTTCGGGACTGCCAGGGAGACCCAGTACTTC
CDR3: CASSFGTARETQYF

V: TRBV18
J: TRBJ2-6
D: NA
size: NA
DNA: TGTGCCAGCTCACGTGCATCTGGGGCCAACGTCCTGACTTTC
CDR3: CASSRASGANVLTF

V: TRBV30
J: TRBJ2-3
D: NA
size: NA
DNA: TGCTGGTTCTGGCTTAAGACAGATACGCAGTATTTT
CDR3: CWFWLKTDTQYF

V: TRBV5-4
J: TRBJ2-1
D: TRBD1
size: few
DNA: TGTGCCAGCAGCCGTGGGACAGGGGACAATGAGCAGTTCTTC
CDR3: CASSRGTGDNEQFF

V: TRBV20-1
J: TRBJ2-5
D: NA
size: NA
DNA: TGCAGTGGTCAGGGACAAGAGACCCAGTACTTC
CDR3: CSGQGQETQYF